One and the same sample provided the 5 T cell receptor beta chains below, sequenced in a study of T-cell reconstitution after alpha-beta-depleted transplantation in children. Unique molecular identifiers were incorporated into the prepared TCRbeta library. Each CDR3 protein gets one entry after TCRdb re-called the PCR reads with MiXCR. Here the sample spans some 490,000 distinct CDR3 sequences, around 12% being singletons. The material sequenced was PBMCs from the stem cell graft donor, taken from the stem cell graft. The receptors here all came from a human donor who donated a stem cell graft to a child with combined immunodeficiency.

The chain joins TRBV30 to TRBJ2-2; D is possibly TRBD2 (7 bases). The CDR3 is 13 residues long. Trimming cost V 4 bases and J 7 bases, with 13 bases left between them. Germline CDR1 reads GTSNPN; CDR2 reads SVGIG (reference sequence). CDR3 DNA sequence: TGTGCCTGGAACAGGGTAGCGGGCGGGGAGCTGTTTTTT. Translating gives CAWNRVAGGELFF.

This clonotype was detected many times. The chain recombines TRBV12-3 or TRBV12-4 with TRBJ2-3, with 7 nucleotides matching TRBD2. CDR3 size: 16 residues. V gave up 6 bases and J gave up 4 bases; unmatched junction bases: 13. The CDR3 region is CASSPNGGGSPDTQYF. CDR3 sequence (DNA): TGTGCCAGCAGCCCTAATGGGGGGGGAAGCCCAGATACGCAGTATTTT.

This clonotype was recorded a few times. The J gene is TRBJ2-3, the V gene TRBV12-3 or TRBV12-4; 8 bases are shared with TRBD2. Losses at the gene ends were 6 bases for V and 0 bases for J; bases not matched to a gene: 5. CDR3 length: 15 amino acids. CDR3 sequence reads: CASRSGGESTDTQYF. The DNA of the CDR3 is TGTGCCAGCAGGAGCGGGGGCGAAAGCACAGATACGCAGTATTTT.

This clonotype came up a few times. V gene TRBV20-1 combines with J gene TRBJ2-7; TRBD2 is a possible D gene (6 bases). The CDR3 runs 15 residues. Germline V gene sequence: CDR1 DFQATT, CDR2 SNEGSKA (reference sequence). V lost 0 bases, J lost 3 bases, and 15 bases lay in between. The chain's CDR3 is CSARDVGGTDYEQYF. As DNA, the CDR3 is TGCAGTGCTAGAGATGTTGGGGGGACGGACTACGAGCAGTACTTC.

This clonotype was seen a few times. The V gene is TRBV20-1, the J gene TRBJ2-6; D may be TRBD1 or TRBD2 (5 bases each). The germline V gene has CDR1 DFQATT and CDR2 SNEGSKA (reference sequence). V lost 3 bases and J 4 bases, leaving 22 bases between the germline ends. The CDR3 covers 18 residues. CDR3 coding DNA: TGCAGTGCTAGGATAGGGCGGTTCGGGGCCTTGGGGGCCAACGTCCTGACTTTC. Its protein product is CSARIGRFGALGANVLTF.